This T cell receptor (beta chain) derives from a study of T cell repertoires in cytomegalovirus infection. Across the whole study: Public TCR beta signatures provided an indication of both CMV infection and a matching HLA type.

TCRdb independently ran MiXCR on the reads; one entry per CDR3 protein. The sample lists 450,000 to 550,000 distinct CDR3 sequences, about 15% seen once, with 20% to 30% in the top ten. The V gene lost 3 bases and the J gene lost 8 bases, with 16 bases spanning the gap. The length of the CDR3 is 14 residues. Germline V gene lookup returns CDR1 MNHEY and CDR2 SVGAGI. This clonotype was seen a few times. This clonotype originated in a human donor in good health (CMV status not recorded). Some clones in this sample may be carry-over from other donors' samples. This chain uses TRBV6-5 with TRBJ1-2; D might be TRBD1 (6 bases). The sequencing input was CD8+ T cells from PBMCs. This CDR3 is CASSYTGGGQGYTF. The CDR3 region has the DNA TGTGCCAGCAGTTATACCGGTGGGGGGCAAGGCTACACCTTC.